What follows are 32 T cell receptor beta chains derived from one specimen sequenced in a study of blood T cell repertoires in COVID-19. Only in-frame clones appear in the TCRdb table, and some are missing; sequencing was by immunoSEQ multiplex PCR. Among hundreds of thousands of clones listed, around 89% were seen once. The sequencing sample was made of PBMCs or T cells enriched from blood (not recorded which). The source is a man aged 50 or older who had been exposed to COVID-19.

The table lists this clone with a few counts. Within the sample, other DNA sequences also encode this same CDR3. CDR3 sequence: CASSLQGAGNTIYF. The DNA of the CDR3 is TGCGCCAGCAGCTTGCAGGGGGCTGGAAACACCATATATTTT. The chain combines TRBV5-1 with TRBJ1-3, with 7 bases lining up with TRBD1. The CDR3 runs 14 residues. The V and J ends lost 1 base and 2 bases, in that order; junction bases with no gene match: 0. Germline V lookup: CDR1 SGHRS, CDR2 YFSETQ.

J is TRBJ2-3 and V is TRBV29-1; D perhaps matches TRBD1 (5 bases). The CDR3 contains 15 residues. Germline V gene sequence: CDR1 SQVTM, CDR2 ANQGSEA. V was clipped by 0 bases and J by 1 base, with 11 bases between them. The CDR3 region is CSVEEWAGRTDTQYF. Here the CDR3 DNA reads TGCAGCGTTGAAGAGTGGGCAGGGCGCACAGATACGCAGTATTTT.

V is TRBV11-3 and J is TRBJ2-1; maybe TRBD2 (6 bases). Trimming stripped 1 base from V and 8 bases from J, with 6 bases between. Germline CDR1 SGHNT, CDR2 YENEEA. This CDR3 region has 12 residues. The CDR3 protein is CASSLGRDEQFF. DNA for the CDR3: TGTGCCAGCAGCTTAGGGAGGGATGAGCAGTTCTTC.

This chain connects TRBV21-1 to TRBJ2-7; the table names TRBD2, a call not compared with the DNA. TRBV21-1 is a known pseudogene. The CDR3 runs 16 residues. CDR3 nucleotide sequence: TGTGCCAGCAGCAACGTCGGGGGTAAGATGGCCTACGAGCAGTACGTC. This translates into CASSNVGGKMAYEQYV.

This sequence joins TRBV6-5 and TRBJ1-5; unclear D gene. The ends were cut back, 9 bases at V and 0 bases at J, with 15 bases in the middle. Germline V lookup: CDR1 MNHEY, CDR2 SVGAGI. This CDR3 has 15 amino acids. The chain's CDR3 is CASEPEDYSNQPQHF. In DNA, the CDR3 is TGTGCCAGTGAGCCCGAAGATTATAGCAATCAGCCCCAGCATTTT.

The rearrangement joins TRBV2 to TRBJ1-6; TRBD1 might be the D (6 bases). Per the germline V gene, CDR1 is SNHLY and CDR2 is FYNNEI. V lost 8 bases to trimming and J lost 4 bases, with 24 bases between them. This CDR3 has 18 amino acids. In nucleotides, the CDR3 is TGTGCCAGCCTCCCCAATTCCGGGACAAGGAGGTATAATTCACCCCTCCACTTT. Translated, it gives CASLPNSGTRRYNSPLHF. Variable domain in full (rest from reference TRBV2 and TRBJ1-6): EPEVTQTPSHQVTQMGQEVILRCVPISNHLYFYWYRQILGQKVEFLVSFYNNEISEKSEIFDDQFSVERPDGSNFTLKIRSTKLEDSAMYFCASLPNSGTRRYNSPLHFGNGTRLTVT.

Worth noting for this clone: Other DNA sequences in this sample translate to the same CDR3. This chain uses TRBV19 with TRBJ2-3; weak D call: TRBD2 (6 bases). CDR3 length: 14 residues. Germline V gives CDR1 LNHDA, CDR2 SQIVND (reference sequence). V lost 3 bases and J lost 0, with 7 bases in between. The CDR3 loop is CASSIAGSTDTQYF. The CDR3 DNA reads as TGTGCCAGTAGTATTGCGGGGAGCACAGATACGCAGTATTTT.

This CDR3 is CASSSRRNPTGELFF. For the CDR3, the DNA is TGTGCCAGCAGCTCGAGGAGAAACCCCACCGGGGAGCTGTTTTTT. The gene calls are TRBV11-3 and TRBJ2-2; no reliable D call. The length of the CDR3 is 15 residues. Trimming removed 4 bases from V and 4 bases from J, with 13 bases in between. Germline V gene sequence: CDR1 SGHNT, CDR2 YENEEA.

V gene TRBV5-1 combines with J gene TRBJ2-2; D is perhaps TRBD2 (6 bases). Germline CDR1 reads SGHRS; CDR2 reads YFSETQ. The CDR3 runs 18 residues. The V end lost 2 bases, the J end lost 2 bases, and 19 bases lay between the germline ends. The CDR3 DNA follows: TGCGCCAGCAGCTTAGGACTAACGGGAGCCTTCAACACCGGGGAGCTGTTTTTT. Translation: CASSLGLTGAFNTGELFF.

The chain is built from TRBV28 and TRBJ1-6, with 9 positions matching TRBD1. The CDR3 sequence is 14 residues long. Germline V CDR1 and CDR2: MDHEN, SYDVKM. V lost 7 bases to trimming and J lost 8 bases; unmatched junction nucleotides: 6. CDR3 nucleotide sequence: TGTGCCAGCATGCCGGGACAGGGCGATTCACCCCTCCACTTT. This translates into CASMPGQGDSPLHF.

The V call is TRBV11-2, the J call TRBJ2-3; 7 bases match TRBD1. CDR3 length equals 16 residues. The germline gives CDR1 SGHAT, CDR2 FQNNGV. V lost 5 bases, J lost 0 bases, and 8 bases stayed unmatched. CDR3 sequence (DNA): TGTGCCAGCAGCCCCCCGACAGGGTATAGCACAGATACGCAGTATTTT. Translated: CASSPPTGYSTDTQYF.

The chain uses TRBV5-1 and TRBJ1-2; TRBD1 matches at 7 bases. The germline V gene has CDR1 SGHRS and CDR2 YFSETQ. CDR3 length: 14 amino acids. The junction had 9 bases not matched to a gene; V was cut back by 4 bases and J by 6 bases. Written as DNA, the CDR3 is TGCGCCAGCAGCCGTGGGGACAGCGTAAATGGCTACACCTTC. Translating it yields CASSRGDSVNGYTF.

This CDR3 is CASRKPRDRSSNQPQHF. The CDR3 DNA follows: TGTGCCAGCAGGAAACCCCGGGACAGATCTAGCAATCAGCCCCAGCATTTT. The V and J genes are TRBV28 and TRBJ1-5; TRBD1 aligns across 7 bases. Germline CDR1 reads MDHEN; CDR2 reads SYDVKM. J was trimmed by 0 bases and V by 6 bases; bases with no gene match: 11. The CDR3 totals 17 residues. Based on the CDR3 plus reference TRBV28 and TRBJ1-5, the full variable domain is DVKVTQSSRYLVKRTGEKVFLECVQDMDHENMFWYRQDPGLGLRLIYFSYDVKMKEKGDIPEGYSVSREKKERFSLILESASTNQTSMYLCASRKPRDRSSNQPQHFGDGTRLSIL.

This sequence joins TRBV28 and TRBJ1-2; the D is unclear. V was clipped by 2 bases and J by 0 bases, with 10 bases between them. This CDR3 contains 15 residues. The germline gives CDR1 MDHEN, CDR2 SYDVKM. CDR3 sequence: CASSLGGTSNYGYTF. The CDR3 nucleotides are TGTGCCAGCAGTTTAGGAGGAACTTCTAACTATGGCTACACCTTC.

V gene TRBV29-1 combines with J gene TRBJ2-7; TRBD1 matches 10 bases. CDR3 length: 19 amino acids. Germline CDR1 and CDR2: SQVTM and ANQGSEA. V trimming: 5 bases; J trimming: 3 bases; junction bases outside the gene matches: 22. The CDR3 bases are TGCAGCGTTTGTAGTTCGGGGCGAGGTAGGGACAGGGGATACTACGAGCAGTACGTC. Residues: CSVCSSGRGRDRGYYEQYV.

The rearrangement uses TRBV10-3 and TRBJ1-2; TRBD1 is a possible D gene (6 bases). The germline V and J ends were trimmed by 4 bases and 6 bases, with 18 bases remaining between them. The CDR3 loop spans 15 amino acids. Germline-derived CDR1 and CDR2 are ENHRY and SYGVKD. As DNA, the CDR3 is TGTGCCATCAGTGGGGATTCCGGGACACTCCATGGCTACACCTTC. It translates to CAISGDSGTLHGYTF.

The chain links TRBV9 to TRBJ2-4; the match to TRBD2 covers 7 bases. The germline gives CDR1 SGDLS, CDR2 YYNGEE. The CDR3 is made up of 14 amino acids. V lost 0 bases to trimming and J lost 8 bases; unmatched junction nucleotides: 5. DNA for the CDR3: TGTGCCAGCAGCGTAGACGCGGGAGTAGACATTCAGTACTTC. As protein: CASSVDAGVDIQYF. Together with reference TRBV9 and TRBJ2-4, the CDR3 gives the full variable domain: DSGVTQTPKHLITATGQRVTLRCSPRSGDLSVYWYQQSLDQGLQFLIQYYNGEERAKGNILERFSAQQFPDLHSELNLSSLELGDSALYFCASSVDAGVDIQYFGAGTRLSVL.

J is TRBJ1-3 and V is TRBV7-3; TRBD1 aligns across 8 bases. The CDR3 length is 15 residues. Germline assignment: CDR1 SGHTA and CDR2 FQGTGA. V lost 2 bases to trimming and J lost 2 bases; unmatched junction nucleotides: 2. In nucleotides, the CDR3 is TGTGCCAGCAGCTTACAGGGGGCGGCTGGAAACACCATATATTTT. This gives the protein CASSLQGAAGNTIYF.

The J gene is TRBJ1-5, the V gene TRBV19; TRBD1 aligns across 9 bases. CDR1 LNHDA and CDR2 SQIVND come from the germline V gene (reference sequence). V shed 3 bases and J 7 bases; nucleotides not matched to a gene: 16. The CDR3 contains 18 residues. The CDR3 region is CASSIRYRGTGSSQPQHF. In nucleotides, the CDR3 is TGTGCCAGTAGTATTCGGTATCGCGGGACAGGGTCCTCCCAGCCCCAGCATTTT. Based on the CDR3 plus reference TRBV19 and TRBJ1-5, the full variable domain is DGGITQSPKYLFRKEGQNVTLSCEQNLNHDAMYWYRQDPGQGLRLIYYSQIVNDFQKGDIAEGYSVSREKKESFPLTVTSAQKNPTAFYLCASSIRYRGTGSSQPQHFGDGTRLSIL.

This chain connects TRBV28 to TRBJ1-4, with D tentatively TRBD1 (5 bases). V lost 8 bases to trimming and J lost 4 bases, with 11 bases between them. Germline assignment: CDR1 MDHEN and CDR2 SYDVKM. This CDR3 region has 13 residues. CDR3 loop: CASQRGGNEKLFF. The CDR3 nucleotides read TGTGCCAGCCAACGGGGGGGTAATGAAAAACTGTTTTTT.

This rearrangement joins TRBV29-1 to TRBJ2-2, with a weak D call TRBD2 (6 bases). The CDR3 sequence is 13 residues long. Between the trimmed V and J ends, which lost 4 bases and 6 bases, there was a span of 12 bases. The germline V gene encodes CDR1 SQVTM and CDR2 ANQGSEA. The CDR3 coding sequence is TGCAGCGTTGGTCGGGGGAGGTCCGGGGAGCTGTTTTTT. Translating it yields CSVGRGRSGELFF.

Concerning this clone: At one end, the junction sequence differs from germline, possibly due to a read error. The V and J genes are TRBV20-1 and TRBJ2-4; 9 bases align to TRBD1. Germline CDR1 is DFQATT and CDR2 is SNEGSKA (reference sequence). This CDR3 has 10 amino acids. In DNA, the CDR3 is TGCAGTGCTTCTACCGGGACAGGGTTCTTC. Translation: CSASTGTGFF.

The chain joins TRBV12-3 or TRBV12-4 to TRBJ2-1; 7 nucleotides match TRBD2. J was trimmed by 11 bases and V by 6 bases; bases with no gene match: 4. The CDR3 totals 11 residues. CDR3 bases: TGTGCCAGCAGAAAAGCGGGGCAGCAGTTCTTC. This translates into CASRKAGQQFF.

The chain carries TRBV15 and TRBJ2-5, with D unclear. Trimming stripped 1 base from V and 5 bases from J, with 8 bases between. Per germline, CDR1 LNHNV and CDR2 YYDKDF (reference sequence). This CDR3 contains 13 residues. CDR3 amino acids: CATSRALRETQYF. The DNA of the CDR3 is TGTGCCACCAGCAGAGCACTGCGGGAGACCCAGTACTTC.

The V call is TRBV6-6, the J call TRBJ1-5; D is unclear. Per the germline V gene, CDR1 is MNHNY and CDR2 is SVGAGI (reference sequence). The CDR3 has 14 amino acids. The ends were cut back, 5 bases at V and 5 bases at J, with 13 bases in the middle. CDR3 DNA: TGTGCCAGCAGTGCCCTCGGAGGTCATCAGCCCCAGCATTTT. Encoded protein: CASSALGGHQPQHF.

The chain is built from TRBV9 and TRBJ2-3; TRBD1 aligns across 9 bases. The length of the CDR3 is 15 residues. CDR1 is SGDLS, CDR2 YYNGEE, per germline. Losses at the gene ends were 4 bases for V and 3 bases for J; bases not matched to a gene: 6. The CDR3 sequence is CASSFTGGPTDTQYF. The CDR3 DNA reads TGTGCCAGCAGCTTCACAGGGGGCCCTACAGATACGCAGTATTTT.

DNA for the CDR3: TGTGCCAGCAGGACCGACAGGGGGGGCTCACCCCTCCACTTT. Translation: CASRTDRGGSPLHF. The chain has TRBV28 and TRBJ1-6; TRBD1 matches at 9 bases. Losses at the gene ends were 6 bases for V and 10 bases for J; bases not matched to a gene: 7. The V gene's germline CDR1 is MDHEN and CDR2 SYDVKM. The CDR3 is 14 residues long.

The CDR3 DNA follows: TGTGCCAGCAGTTTAGCAGCCTCAGGCTATGGCTACACCTTC. Translation: CASSLAASGYGYTF. The chain is built from TRBV28 and TRBJ1-2; D ambiguous. Per germline, CDR1 MDHEN and CDR2 SYDVKM. Trimming removed 2 bases from V and 4 bases from J, with 11 bases in between. This CDR3 is 14 amino acids long.

The CDR3 coding sequence is TGTGCCAGCAGCCAAGAGAGCATGGGACAGGGAGGCTACGAGCAGTACTTC. As protein: CASSQESMGQGGYEQYF. This chain joins TRBV3-1 (or the pseudogene TRBV3-2) and TRBJ2-7; 9 bases line up with TRBD1. The CDR3 runs 17 residues. Germline CDR1 LGHDT, CDR2 YNNKEL (reference sequence). Trimming cost V 0 bases and J 3 bases; bases outside gene matches: 9.

The chain couples TRBV7-3 to TRBJ1-4; 8 positions agree with TRBD1. V gave up 5 bases and J gave up 7 bases; unmatched junction bases: 6. CDR1 and CDR2 (germline): SGHTA, FQGTGA. The CDR3 has 14 amino acids. CDR3 sequence (DNA): TGTGCCAGCAGCCCCCAGGGGGCCGGTGAAAAACTGTTTTTT. Protein sequence: CASSPQGAGEKLFF.

The rearrangement joins TRBV10-3 to TRBJ2-1, with TRBD2 identical over 9 bases. This CDR3 region has 16 residues. With 1 base clipped from V and 10 bases from J, the junction kept 11 bases outside the gene matches. Germline CDR1 ENHRY, CDR2 SYGVKD. The CDR3 DNA is TGTGCCATCAGTGAGTACGGTGCGGGAGGGTTAGGCGAGCAGTTCTTC. It translates to CAISEYGAGGLGEQFF.

The CDR3 bases are TGCGCCAGCAGCCCAGGGGGCGGCGTTGAAAAACTGTTTTTT. Its protein product is CASSPGGGVEKLFF. This sequence joins TRBV5-1 and TRBJ1-4; TRBD1 matches at 8 bases. Trimming cost V 4 bases and J 7 bases; bases outside gene matches: 6. Germline loops: CDR1 SGHRS, CDR2 YFSETQ. The CDR3 covers 14 residues. Based on the CDR3 plus reference TRBV5-1 and TRBJ1-4, the full variable domain is KAGVTQTPRYLIKTRGQQVTLSCSPISGHRSVSWYQQTPGQGLQFLFEYFSETQRNKGNFPGRFSGRQFSNSRSEMNVSTLELGDSALYLCASSPGGGVEKLFFGSGTQLSVL.